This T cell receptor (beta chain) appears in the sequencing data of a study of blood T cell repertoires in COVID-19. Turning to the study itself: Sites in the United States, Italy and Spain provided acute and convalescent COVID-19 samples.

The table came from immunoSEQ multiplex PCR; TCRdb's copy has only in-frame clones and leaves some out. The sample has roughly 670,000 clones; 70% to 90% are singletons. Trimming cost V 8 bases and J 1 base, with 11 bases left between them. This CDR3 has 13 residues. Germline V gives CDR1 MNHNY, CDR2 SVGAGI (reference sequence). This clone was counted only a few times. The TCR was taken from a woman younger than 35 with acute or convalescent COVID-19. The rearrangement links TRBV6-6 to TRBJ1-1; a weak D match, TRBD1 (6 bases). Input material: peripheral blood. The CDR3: CASGRTENTEAFF. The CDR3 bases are TGTGCCAGCGGACGGACAGAGAACACTGAAGCTTTCTTT.